This TCR beta chain was sequenced in a study of CD8 T cells in Susac syndrome. RNA in amounts of roughly 0.5 to 1 ug was reverse transcribed with random hexamers. It was immunoSEQ multiplex PCR that amplified TCR beta CDR3 across 54 Vbeta and 13 Jbeta. One entry per CDR3 protein results from TCRdb running MiXCR on the immunoSEQ multiplex PCR reads. The data show under 200,000 distinct CDR3 sequences, with approximately 95% seen just once and around 0.093% held by the top ten. This TCR derives from a human donor in good health. Sequencing was done on a sample of CD4+ T cells from PBMCs.

The CDR3: CASSPPTGGSYNEQFF. CDR3 DNA sequence: TGTGCCAGCAGTCCTCCAACCGGGGGCTCCTACAATGAGCAGTTCTTC. The chain carries TRBV12-3 or TRBV12-4 and TRBJ2-1; tentative D call: TRBD2 (6 bases). Trimming removed 5 bases from V and 0 bases from J, with 14 bases in between. This CDR3 has 16 residues.